This T cell receptor beta chain appears in the sequencing data of a study of blood T cell repertoires in COVID-19. Study-level background: Acute and convalescent COVID-19 samples came from the United States, Italy and Spain. T cells, B-cell-depleted T cells, or PBMCs provided the cDNA or gDNA that served as material.

Per the original methods: Estimates of nucleated cell counts were drawn from the amplification of reference gene primers. The repertoire was sequenced with immunoSEQ multiplex PCR; TCRdb's copy has only in-frame clones and lacks some. V and J calls and clone size are as listed in that table; D and trimming were resolved from the DNA. The sample includes 300,000 to 400,000 clones, about nine tenths of them seen just once. During active infection, Seattle patients enrolled and were then monitored through disease. CDR1 is LGHDT, CDR2 YNNKEL, per germline (reference sequence). CDR3 size: 12 residues. V dropped 7 bases and J dropped 3 bases, with 8 bases sitting between them.

The chain joins TRBV3-1 (or the pseudogene TRBV3-2) to TRBJ2-3; D is uncertain. The material sequenced was peripheral blood. This clonotype was sampled from a woman in her thirties with COVID-19, enrolled during active disease. CDR3 sequence: CASNQRTDTQYF. CDR3 DNA sequence: TGTGCCAGCAACCAGAGAACAGATACGCAGTATTTT.